Below are 22 T cell receptor beta chains sequenced from a single sample in a study of Ad26.COV2.S vaccination and SARS-CoV-2 variants. Data came from immunoSEQ multiplex PCR; TCRdb stores just in-frame clones and leaves some out. The sample holds 100,000 or so clones; around 81% are singletons and the top ten take roughly 17%. Source: peripheral blood, taken after recovery from COVID-19. The receptors were gathered from a human donor who had recovered from COVID-19.

The chain combines TRBV11-2 with TRBJ2-5; 13 nucleotides line up with TRBD2. This CDR3 contains 15 residues. Germline CDR1 SGHAT, CDR2 FQNNGV. V trimming: 4 bases; J trimming: 2 bases; junction bases outside the gene matches: 1. CDR3 sequence reads: CASSSGLAGQETQYF. The CDR3 DNA follows: TGTGCCAGCAGCTCGGGACTAGCGGGACAAGAGACCCAGTACTTC.

The rearrangement uses TRBV2 and TRBJ1-1; no firm D call. CDR1 SNHLY and CDR2 FYNNEI come from the germline V gene. Trimming pared 6 bases from V and 0 bases from J, leaving 8 bases between. CDR3 size: 13 residues. CDR3 sequence: CASSFNMNTEAFF. The CDR3 DNA reads as TGTGCCAGCAGCTTTAACATGAACACTGAAGCTTTCTTT.

This clone was observed a few times. V and J are TRBV29-1 and TRBJ1-4; D is undetermined. There are 11 residues in the CDR3. Trimming removed 4 bases from V and 6 bases from J, with 6 bases in between. From germline, CDR1 is SQVTM and CDR2 ANQGSEA. CDR3 in DNA: TGCAGCGTTGGGTCCTATGAAAAACTGTTTTTT. Its translation: CSVGSYEKLFF.

This rearrangement joins TRBV6-6 to TRBJ2-7, with 12 bases lining up with TRBD1. Germline V CDR1 and CDR2: MNHNY, SVGAGI (reference sequence). The CDR3 runs 15 residues. With V trimmed by 5 bases and J by 3 bases, 5 bases remained unmatched. The CDR3 reads CASSPRDRGLYEQYF. The CDR3 DNA follows: TGTGCCAGCAGTCCTCGGGACAGGGGGCTCTACGAGCAGTACTTC.

The chain couples TRBV9 to TRBJ2-3; D remains unclear. The CDR3 runs 15 residues. Germline V CDR1 and CDR2: SGDLS, YYNGEE. Trimming stripped 4 bases from V and 0 bases from J, with 12 bases between. CDR3 loop: CASSLRLISTDTQYF. Written as DNA, the CDR3 is TGTGCCAGCAGCCTAAGACTCATAAGCACAGATACGCAGTATTTT.

The count of this clone is one. An end of the junction does not agree with germline; a read error may underlie this. In DNA form, the CDR3 reads TGTGCCAGCAGGGAAGGGGACATCCTTGGGCAGCCCCAGCATTTT. It is translated as CASREGDILGQPQHF. The chain links TRBV2 to TRBJ1-5, with D possibly matching TRBD1 (6 bases). Germline CDR1 and CDR2: SNHLY and FYNNEI. The CDR3 covers 15 residues. Full variable domain (missing parts from reference TRBV2 and TRBJ1-5): EPEVTQTPSHQVTQMGQEVILRCVPISNHLYFYWYRQILGQKVEFLVSFYNNEISEKSEIFDDQFSVERPDGSNFTLKIRSTKLEDSAMYFCASREGDILGQPQHFGDGTRLSIL.

The V gene is TRBV4-1, the J gene TRBJ2-5; 9 nucleotides align to TRBD1. Losses at the gene ends were 3 bases for V and 8 bases for J; bases not matched to a gene: 4. Germline lookup yields CDR1 MGHRA and CDR2 YSYEKL. This CDR3 contains 13 residues. CDR3 sequence: CASSQRDRETQYF. The CDR3 DNA reads as TGCGCCAGCAGCCAGAGGGACAGGGAAACCCAGTACTTC.

The chain recombines TRBV6-1 with TRBJ2-4; D ambiguous. Between the trimmed V and J ends, which lost 3 bases and 6 bases, there was a span of 3 bases. Germline V gene sequence: CDR1 MNHNS, CDR2 SASEGT. CDR3 length: 11 residues. CDR3 bases: TGTGCCAGCAGTGAGATAAACATTCAGTACTTC. This encodes CASSEINIQYF.

The gene calls are TRBV5-1 and TRBJ2-5; unclear D gene. The CDR3 runs to 13 residues. Trimming left V 7 bases short and J 1 base short, with 11 bases between. The V gene's germline CDR1 is SGHRS and CDR2 YFSETQ. The CDR3: CASRLTIQETQYF. Written as DNA, the CDR3 is TGCGCCAGCCGTCTCACGATCCAAGAGACCCAGTACTTC.

The rearrangement joins TRBV10-3 to TRBJ2-3; TRBD2 aligns across 7 bases. Unmatched junction bases numbered 10, after V lost 6 bases and J lost 4 bases. CDR1 ENHRY and CDR2 SYGVKD come from the germline V gene. CDR3 length: 15 amino acids. CDR3 loop: CAIRGGLGRADTQYF. The CDR3 nucleotides are TGTGCCATCAGGGGCGGACTAGGAAGAGCAGATACGCAGTATTTT.

The chain has TRBV30 and TRBJ2-3; 8 nucleotides line up with TRBD2. V dropped 5 bases and J dropped 5; count of bases not matched to a gene: 0. Germline assignment: CDR1 GTSNPN and CDR2 SVGIG (reference sequence). This CDR3 contains 11 residues. The CDR3 sequence: CAWAGGDTQYF. The CDR3, as DNA: TGTGCCTGGGCGGGGGGAGATACGCAGTATTTT.

This chain uses TRBV28 with TRBJ1-5, with TRBD1 identical over 9 bases. The CDR3 is 17 amino acids. Germline trimming cut 6 bases from V and 1 base from J; bases unmatched to any gene: 10. The germline gives CDR1 MDHEN, CDR2 SYDVKM. DNA for the CDR3: TGTGCCAGCAGGGGGACAGGGAGAAGGCGGAGCAATCAGCCCCAGCATTTT. Encoded protein: CASRGTGRRRSNQPQHF.

The chain joins TRBV12-3 or TRBV12-4 to TRBJ1-4, with D unresolved. Deletions cut 5 bases from V and 8 bases from J, with 9 bases between. This CDR3 is 12 amino acids long. CDR3 nucleotides: TGTGCCAGCAGTCTCACCCAAGAAAAACTGTTTTTT. As protein: CASSLTQEKLFF.

The gene calls are TRBV7-3 and TRBJ1-6; D remains unclear. With 9 bases removed from V and 5 bases from J, the gap between germline ends came to 14 bases. Germline CDR1 SGHTA, CDR2 FQGTGA. The CDR3 consists of 14 residues. As DNA, the CDR3 is TGTGCCAGAGAGTCTTTCGGCAATAATTCACCCCTCCACTTT. This codes for CARESFGNNSPLHF.

The chain combines TRBV19 with TRBJ1-4; weak D call: TRBD1 (5 bases). Germline V lookup: CDR1 LNHDA, CDR2 SQIVND (reference sequence). V lost 10 bases, J lost 3 bases, and 12 bases lay in between. The CDR3 sequence is 13 residues long. The CDR3 coding sequence is TGTGCCACCGCAGGGCGTTCTAATGAAAAACTGTTTTTT. It codes for CATAGRSNEKLFF.

The chain uses TRBV28 and TRBJ1-1; TRBD1 agrees at 11 bases. The CDR3 is 15 residues long. V lost 5 bases to trimming and J lost 6 bases; unmatched junction nucleotides: 8. CDR1 MDHEN and CDR2 SYDVKM come from the germline V gene. The CDR3 DNA reads as TGTGCCAGCAGTCCCCCGGGACAGGGGGATCCTGAAGCTTTCTTT. This codes for CASSPPGQGDPEAFF.

V gene TRBV28 combines with J gene TRBJ2-7, with D possibly being TRBD1 (6 bases). The CDR3 has 14 amino acids. The V end was cut by 5 bases, the J end by 4 bases, with 15 bases between. Germline V CDR1 and CDR2: MDHEN, SYDVKM. CDR3 DNA: TGTGCCAGCAGTACCCATCTGGACAGATACGAGCAGTACTTC. Amino acid sequence: CASSTHLDRYEQYF.

In its sample, this clone was seen a few times. The chain has TRBV6-6 and TRBJ1-4; D is uncertain. The CDR3 is 12 amino acids. Trimming cost V 10 bases and J 5 bases, with 11 bases left between them. Germline V gene data show CDR1 as MNHNY and CDR2 as SVGAGI (reference sequence). Here the CDR3 reads CATRTENEKLFF. The CDR3 DNA reads as TGTGCCACGCGGACGGAGAATGAAAAACTGTTTTTT.

V is TRBV5-6 and J is TRBJ1-6; no firm D call. Germline V CDR1 and CDR2: SGHDT, YYEEEE. This CDR3 contains 15 residues. V was trimmed by 4 bases and J by 5 bases, leaving 13 bases between them. The CDR3 DNA follows: TGTGCCAGCAGCCCCGTGGCCCCTGATAATTCACCCCTCCACTTT. Its protein is CASSPVAPDNSPLHF.

This clone has ten or more counts. V usage is TRBV4-2 and J usage is TRBJ2-7, with 8 bases fitting TRBD1. CDR1 is LGHNA, CDR2 YNFKEQ, per germline. V dropped 1 base and J dropped 4; count of bases not matched to a gene: 9. The CDR3 is made up of 16 amino acids. CDR3: CASSQGDRLTSYEQYF. The CDR3 nucleotides read TGTGCCAGCAGCCAAGGGGACAGGCTAACCTCATACGAGCAGTACTTC.

CDR3 in amino acids: CATSHGSHQYF. CDR3 in DNA: TGTGCCACCAGTCACGGCAGCCATCAGTATTTT. This sequence joins TRBV24-1 and TRBJ2-3, with no clear D. The germline V gene encodes CDR1 KGHDR and CDR2 SFDVKD. The CDR3 is made up of 11 amino acids. The V end lost 6 bases, the J end lost 12 bases, and 12 bases lay between the germline ends.

There are a few counts of this clone. The V gene is TRBV27, the J gene TRBJ2-7, with 8 bases matching TRBD2. This CDR3 region has 13 residues. The germline CDR1 and CDR2 sequences are MNHEY and SMNVEV (reference sequence). V dropped 7 bases and J dropped 5; count of bases not matched to a gene: 7. The chain's CDR3 is CASIGTSRHEQYF. In DNA, the CDR3 is TGTGCCAGCATCGGGACTAGTCGGCACGAGCAGTACTTC.